These 14 T cell receptor beta chains came from one sample sequenced in a study of T cells in Graves' hyperthyroidism and ophthalmopathy. Amplification of TCR beta CDR3 regions was performed using RNA transcripts as template. RT-PCR in the first round (using the HTBI primer set) targeted the TCR CDR3. One entry per CDR3 protein results from TCRdb running MiXCR on the multiplex PCR reads. The data show about 640,000 distinct CDR3 sequences, roughly 20% seen once. Specimen: blood. The receptors here all came from a man in his thirties or forties with Graves' ophthalmopathy.

The chain joins TRBV7-2 to TRBJ2-7, with D tentatively TRBD2 (5 bases). Germline V gene lookup returns CDR1 SGHTA and CDR2 FQGNSA. Between the trimmed V and J ends, which lost 4 bases and 3 bases, there was a span of 10 bases. CDR3 length: 13 amino acids. DNA of the CDR3: TGTGCCAGCAGCTCCGGGCGGGTCTACGAGCAGTACTTC. The encoded protein is CASSSGRVYEQYF.

This clonotype has just a few counts. V is TRBV7-9 and J is TRBJ2-1; 7 nucleotides line up with TRBD2. CDR1 and CDR2 from the germline V gene are SEHNR and FQNEAQ (reference sequence). The J segment lost 1 base and the V segment lost 6 bases, leaving 6 bases of the junction unmatched. This CDR3 spans 15 amino acids. CDR3 sequence: CASRGERGSYNEQFF. CDR3 sequence (DNA): TGTGCCAGCAGGGGGGAGCGGGGATCCTACAATGAGCAGTTCTTC.

This clonotype was seen more than once but under ten times. A read error may account for a junction end that differs from germline. The chain uses TRBV28 and TRBJ2-3; D gene uncertain. This CDR3 is built from 14 residues. Germline V gives CDR1 MDHEN, CDR2 SYDVKM. CDR3 coding DNA: TGTGCCAGCAGCCACTCGGACCGCACGGATACGCAGTATTTT. It codes for CASSHSDRTDTQYF.

The V and J genes are TRBV9 and TRBJ2-1; 9 bases align to TRBD2. The CDR3 spans 16 residues. Germline V gives CDR1 SGDLS, CDR2 YYNGEE. With V trimmed by 0 bases and J by 4 bases, 5 bases remained unmatched. CDR3 DNA: TGTGCCAGCAGCGTAGGCGATAGCGGGGGATACAATGAGCAGTTCTTC. It codes for CASSVGDSGGYNEQFF. The whole variable domain, remainder taken from reference TRBV9 and TRBJ2-1, is DSGVTQTPKHLITATGQRVTLRCSPRSGDLSVYWYQQSLDQGLQFLIQYYNGEERAKGNILERFSAQQFPDLHSELNLSSLELGDSALYFCASSVGDSGGYNEQFFGPGTRLTVL.

The chain carries TRBV6-2 or TRBV6-3 and TRBJ2-7; 8 bases match TRBD2. The CDR3 sequence is 16 residues long. The J segment lost 3 bases and the V segment lost 7 bases, leaving 14 bases of the junction unmatched. Germline V gene sequence: CDR1 MNHEY, CDR2 SVGEGT. The CDR3 DNA sequence: TGTGCCAGCATCTCCGGCGGGGCGGGAGGAAACTACGAGCAGTACTTC. It codes for CASISGGAGGNYEQYF.

This clonotype was counted only a few times. The gene calls are TRBV7-9 and TRBJ2-5; D is possibly TRBD2 (5 bases). Deletions cut 3 bases from V and 4 bases from J, with 12 bases between. CDR3 length: 14 residues. Germline CDR1 is SEHNR and CDR2 is FQNEAQ (reference sequence). CDR3 DNA: TGTGCCAGCAGCTTCTGGACTCTACCAGAGACCCAGTACTTC. It specifies CASSFWTLPETQYF.

The V gene is TRBV20-1, the J gene TRBJ2-7; 12 bases match TRBD1. The germline V gene encodes CDR1 DFQATT and CDR2 SNEGSKA (reference sequence). V was clipped by 3 bases and J by 4 bases; unmatched bases: 10. The CDR3 length is 16 residues. The CDR3 loop is CSARAGPGQGAYEQYF. CDR3 DNA: TGCAGTGCTAGGGCAGGACCGGGACAGGGGGCTTACGAGCAGTACTTC.

The rearrangement joins TRBV10-2 to TRBJ1-5; D is perhaps TRBD1 (5 bases). Trimming pared 5 bases from V and 3 bases from J, leaving 8 bases between. This CDR3 has 13 amino acids. CDR1 and CDR2 from the germline V gene are WSHSY and SAAADI. CDR3 sequence: CASSRGTNQPQHF. The CDR3 DNA follows: TGCGCCAGCAGTCGAGGGACCAATCAGCCCCAGCATTTT.

This clonotype was detected a few times. The genes are TRBV5-5 and TRBJ1-2; D possibly corresponds to TRBD1 (5 bases). Per germline, CDR1 SGHKS and CDR2 YYEKEE (reference sequence). There are 14 residues in the CDR3. Trimming shortened V by 0 bases and J by 8 bases, and 14 bases separated the two germline ends. The CDR3 bases are TGTGCCAGCAGCTTGGGTCTCGGGGGAAGCGGCTACACCTTC. Its protein is CASSLGLGGSGYTF.

This clonotype was seen ten or more times. Mismatch with germline at one junction end may stem from a read error. This chain uses TRBV4-1 with TRBJ2-2, with 8 bases fitting TRBD1. CDR3 length: 16 amino acids. Germline V lookup: CDR1 MGHRA, CDR2 YSYEKL. The DNA for the CDR3 is TGTGCCAGCAGCCAGACCGGGACAGGGAACACCGGGGAGCTGTTTTTT. Its translation is CASSQTGTGNTGELFF.

The chain has TRBV11-3 and TRBJ2-7; weak D call: TRBD1 (6 bases). Trimming left V 7 bases short and J 1 base short, with 17 bases between. CDR1 is SGHNT, CDR2 YENEEA, per germline. The CDR3 has 15 amino acids. CDR3 protein: CASTPIRDTSYEQYF. The CDR3 region has the DNA TGTGCCAGCACCCCAATACGGGACACTTCCTACGAGCAGTACTTC. Full variable domain (missing parts from reference TRBV11-3 and TRBJ2-7): EAGVVQSPRYKIIEKKQPVAFWCNPISGHNTLYWYLQNLGQGPELLIRYENEEAVDDSQLPKDRFSAERLKGVDSTLKIQPAELGDSAVYLCASTPIRDTSYEQYFGPGTRLTVT.

This clonotype was counted at least ten times. The CDR3: CASSWGTGAVAFF. The CDR3 nucleotides are TGTGCCAGCAGTTGGGGGACAGGGGCGGTAGCTTTCTTT. V is TRBV27 and J is TRBJ1-1; 10 nucleotides agree with TRBD1. After removal of 4 bases from V and 10 bases from J, the junction contained 6 bases not matched to a gene. Germline V gene lookup returns CDR1 MNHEY and CDR2 SMNVEV (reference sequence). The CDR3 contains 13 residues.

This chain connects TRBV5-1 to TRBJ2-7, with 8 bases identical to TRBD2. CDR3 length: 16 residues. After removal of 2 bases from V and 4 bases from J, the junction contained 11 bases not matched to a gene. Germline CDR1 is SGHRS and CDR2 is YFSETQ. The CDR3, as DNA: TGCGCCAGCAGCTTCCCCCGGGAGGGCCGGAATTACGAGCAGTACTTC. Residues: CASSFPREGRNYEQYF.

This clonotype was recorded many times. The chain employs TRBV27 and TRBJ2-5; 7 nucleotides align to TRBD2. V lost 6 bases to trimming and J lost 7 bases; unmatched junction nucleotides: 8. The CDR3 extends over 13 amino acids. Germline V lookup: CDR1 MNHEY, CDR2 SMNVEV (reference sequence). CDR3 loop: CASSFGREGTQYF. The CDR3 bases are TGTGCCAGCAGCTTCGGCAGGGAGGGGACCCAGTACTTC.